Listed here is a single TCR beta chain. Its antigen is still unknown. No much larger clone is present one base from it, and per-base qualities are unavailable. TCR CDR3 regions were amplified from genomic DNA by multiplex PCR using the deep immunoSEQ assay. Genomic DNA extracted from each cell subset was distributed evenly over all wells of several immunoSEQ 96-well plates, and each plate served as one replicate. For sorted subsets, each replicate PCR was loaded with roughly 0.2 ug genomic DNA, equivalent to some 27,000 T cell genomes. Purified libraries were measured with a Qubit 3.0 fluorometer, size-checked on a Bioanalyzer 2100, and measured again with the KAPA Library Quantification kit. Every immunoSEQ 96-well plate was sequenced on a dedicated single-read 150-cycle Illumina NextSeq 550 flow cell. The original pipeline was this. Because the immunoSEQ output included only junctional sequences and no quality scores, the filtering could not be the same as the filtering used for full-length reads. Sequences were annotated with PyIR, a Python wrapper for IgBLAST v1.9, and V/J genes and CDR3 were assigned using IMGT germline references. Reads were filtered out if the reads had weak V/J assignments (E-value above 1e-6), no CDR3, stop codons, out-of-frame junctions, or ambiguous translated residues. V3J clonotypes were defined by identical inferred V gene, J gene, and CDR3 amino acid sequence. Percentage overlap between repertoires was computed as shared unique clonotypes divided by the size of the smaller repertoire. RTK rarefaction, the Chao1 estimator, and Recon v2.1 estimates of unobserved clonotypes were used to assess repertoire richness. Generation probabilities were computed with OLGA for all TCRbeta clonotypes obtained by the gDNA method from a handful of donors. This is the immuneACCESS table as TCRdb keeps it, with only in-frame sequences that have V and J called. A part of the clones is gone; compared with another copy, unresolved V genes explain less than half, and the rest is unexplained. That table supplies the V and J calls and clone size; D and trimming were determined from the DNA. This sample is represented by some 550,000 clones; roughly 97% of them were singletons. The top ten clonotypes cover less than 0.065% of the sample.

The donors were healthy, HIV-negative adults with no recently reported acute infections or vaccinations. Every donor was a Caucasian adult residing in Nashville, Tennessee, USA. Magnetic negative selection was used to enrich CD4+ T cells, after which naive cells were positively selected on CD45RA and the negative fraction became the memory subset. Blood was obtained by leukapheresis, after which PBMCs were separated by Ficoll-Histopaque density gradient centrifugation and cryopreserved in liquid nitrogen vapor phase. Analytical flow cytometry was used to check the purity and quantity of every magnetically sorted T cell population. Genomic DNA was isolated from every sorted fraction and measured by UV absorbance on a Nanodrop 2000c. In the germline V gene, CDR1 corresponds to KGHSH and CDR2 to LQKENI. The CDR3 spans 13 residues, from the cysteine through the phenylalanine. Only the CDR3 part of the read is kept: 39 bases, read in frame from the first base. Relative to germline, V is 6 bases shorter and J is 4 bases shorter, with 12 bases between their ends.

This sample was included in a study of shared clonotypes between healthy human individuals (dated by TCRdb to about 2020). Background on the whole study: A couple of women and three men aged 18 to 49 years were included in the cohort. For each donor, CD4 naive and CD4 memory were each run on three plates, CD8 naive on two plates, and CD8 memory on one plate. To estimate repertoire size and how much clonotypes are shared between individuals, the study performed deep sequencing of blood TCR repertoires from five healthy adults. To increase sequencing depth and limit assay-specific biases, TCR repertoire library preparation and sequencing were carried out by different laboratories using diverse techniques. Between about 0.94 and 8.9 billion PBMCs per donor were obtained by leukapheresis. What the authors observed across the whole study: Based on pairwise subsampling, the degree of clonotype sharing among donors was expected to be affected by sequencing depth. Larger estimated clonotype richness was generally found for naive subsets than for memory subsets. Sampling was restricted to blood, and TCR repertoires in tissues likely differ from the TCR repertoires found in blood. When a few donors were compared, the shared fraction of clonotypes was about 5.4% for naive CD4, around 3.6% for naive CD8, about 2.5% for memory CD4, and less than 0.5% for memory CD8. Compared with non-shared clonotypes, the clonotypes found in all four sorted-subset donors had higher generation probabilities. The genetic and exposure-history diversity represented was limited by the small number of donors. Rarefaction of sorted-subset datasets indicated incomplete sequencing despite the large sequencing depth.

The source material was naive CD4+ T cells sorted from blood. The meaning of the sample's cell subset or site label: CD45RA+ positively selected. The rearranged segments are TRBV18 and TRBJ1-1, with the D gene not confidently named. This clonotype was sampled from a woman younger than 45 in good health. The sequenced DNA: TGTGCCAGCTCCCCTCGGAGTTCCACTGAAGCTTTCTTT. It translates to CASSPRSSTEAFF.